The clone carrying this T cell receptor (beta chain) was observed once. Its antigen is as yet unknown. The germline V gene has CDR1 MNHNS and CDR2 SASEGT. The V segment lost 8 bases and the J segment 5 bases; nucleotides outside the gene matches: 7. This CDR3 region has 13 residues. The data originate from a study of T cells in localized non-small cell lung cancer. Sequenced by immunoSEQ multiplex PCR; TCRdb stores in-frame clones only, minus some. The table lists under 150,000 clones, more than 80% of them singletons. General study points: Uninvolved adjacent lung showed higher T cell clonality than tumor. A median around 57 of the top 100 tumor clones appeared in adjacent lung. Owing to sequencing of a solitary tumor region, heterogeneity cannot be discounted.

V and J are TRBV6-1 and TRBJ2-7; 9 bases are a match to TRBD1. The source is a female donor at least 60 years old with stage I lung adenocarcinoma. The starting material was peripheral blood, obtained before any cancer treatment. The CDR3 protein is CASSGQGPDEQYF. In DNA, the CDR3 is TGTGCCAGCTCTGGACAGGGGCCAGACGAGCAGTACTTC.